Included here is one T cell receptor beta chain sequence, with context. The germline CDR1 and CDR2 sequences are SGHDT and YYEEEE. With 4 bases removed from V and 8 bases from J, the gap between germline ends came to 17 bases. The CDR3 length is 14 residues. This sample is drawn from a study of OX40 agonist ivuxolimab in advanced cancers. Repertoires were generated with immunoSEQ multiplex PCR, while TCRdb's copy carries only in-frame clones and drops some. Of about 84,000 clones detected, roughly 82% appear once; the ten largest clones hold roughly 2.5%. The receptor's source is an adult with an advanced solid tumor such as melanoma, head and neck, liver or kidney cancer. The sequences come from CD4+ or CD8+ T cells sorted from blood, collected in a trial of the OX40 agonist ivuxolimab. J is TRBJ2-3 and V is TRBV5-6, with D perhaps TRBD1 (5 bases). CDR3 DNA sequence: TGTGCCAGCAGCCCAGACAGTTCCCGCGGTACGCAGTATTTT. Translated: CASSPDSSRGTQYF.